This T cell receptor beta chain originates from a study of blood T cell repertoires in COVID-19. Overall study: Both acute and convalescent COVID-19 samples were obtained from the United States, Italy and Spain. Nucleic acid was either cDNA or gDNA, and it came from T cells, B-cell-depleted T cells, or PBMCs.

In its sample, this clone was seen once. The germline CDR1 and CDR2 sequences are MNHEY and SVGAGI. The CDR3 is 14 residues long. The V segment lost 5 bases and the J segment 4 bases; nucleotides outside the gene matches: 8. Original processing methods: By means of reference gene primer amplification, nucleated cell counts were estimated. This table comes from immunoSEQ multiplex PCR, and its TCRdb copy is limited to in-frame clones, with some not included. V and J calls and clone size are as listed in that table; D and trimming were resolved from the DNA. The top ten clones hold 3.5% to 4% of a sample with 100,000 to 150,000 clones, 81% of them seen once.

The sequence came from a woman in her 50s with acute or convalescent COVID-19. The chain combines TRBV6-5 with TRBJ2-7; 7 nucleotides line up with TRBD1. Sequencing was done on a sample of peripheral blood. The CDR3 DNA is TGTGCCAGCAGTCAAAGAGGGGGCGAGTACGAGCAGTACTTC. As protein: CASSQRGGEYEQYF.